A single sample gave rise to the 8 T cell receptor beta chains below, sequenced in a study of identical twins (dated by TCRdb to about 2016). Library creation used 5' RACE. The sequencer was an Illumina HiSeq 2000. TCRdb ran its own pipeline on the public reads, namely fastp trimming at Q25 and MiXCR clone calling, and kept in-frame beta chains. All rows with the same CDR3 protein become a single entry with the most common DNA and genes. This sample gives around 200,000 distinct CDR3 sequences in total; approximately 9% of them show up just once. The ten largest clonotypes hold around 5% of the sample. The sequenced sample was memory (CD45RO+) T cells sorted from blood. The label giving this sample's cell subset or site can be read as: CD45RO+ enriched T cells. The receptors here all came from a woman under 30 in good health.

This chain connects TRBV27 to TRBJ2-1; 11 positions match TRBD1. CDR3 length: 14 amino acids. Per the germline V gene, CDR1 is MNHEY and CDR2 is SMNVEV (reference sequence). With 5 bases clipped from V and 8 bases from J, the junction kept 5 bases outside the gene matches. The CDR3 spells CASSGGQGVHEQFF. In nucleotides, the CDR3 is TGTGCCAGCAGTGGGGGACAGGGGGTGCATGAGCAGTTCTTC.

This rearrangement joins TRBV2 to TRBJ2-3; TRBD2 agrees at 12 bases. Germline CDR1 is SNHLY and CDR2 is FYNNEI. The junction had 19 bases not matched to a gene; V was cut back by 10 bases and J by 2 bases. The CDR3 has 19 amino acids. The CDR3, as DNA: TGTGCCAACCCCACGTTTGTAGCTAGCGGGGGGGCTCCCACAGATACGCAGTATTTT. Its protein is CANPTFVASGGAPTDTQYF.

The chain links TRBV6-1 to TRBJ1-6; 8 bases map to TRBD1. The CDR3 runs to 15 residues. The germline CDR1 and CDR2 sequences are MNHNS and SASEGT. The V gene end was trimmed by 6 bases and the J gene end by 8 bases; junction bases not matched to a gene: 9. The CDR3: CASRIRQGKDSPLHF. The CDR3 coding sequence is TGTGCCAGCAGAATCAGACAGGGGAAGGATTCACCCCTCCACTTT.

At least ten counts were recorded for this clonotype. The gene calls are TRBV20-1 and TRBJ2-3; unclear D gene. Germline CDR1 and CDR2: DFQATT and SNEGSKA (reference sequence). The V end was cut by 8 bases, the J end by 0 bases, with 9 bases between. CDR3 length: 12 residues. The CDR3 spells CSTPKSTDTQYF. The CDR3 DNA sequence: TGCAGTACCCCCAAAAGCACAGATACGCAGTATTTT.

This clonotype was counted between two and nine times. The CDR3, as DNA: TGTGCCAGCAGTGAAAGGGGACAGATTGATTGGTACTTC. The encoded protein is CASSERGQIDWYF. The chain links TRBV25-1 to TRBJ2-4; the match to TRBD1 covers 7 bases. This CDR3 comprises 13 residues. Germline loops: CDR1 MGHDK, CDR2 SYGVNS. The V and J ends lost 2 bases and 15 bases, in that order; junction bases with no gene match: 10.

There are a few counts of this clonotype. V and J are TRBV6-5 and TRBJ1-1; D might be TRBD1 (6 bases). Trimming removed 2 bases from V and 0 bases from J, with 16 bases in between. The CDR3 is 17 residues long. Germline V gene data show CDR1 as MNHEY and CDR2 as SVGAGI. The CDR3 spells CASSYTSGARMNTEAFF. The DNA of the CDR3 is TGTGCCAGCAGTTACACGTCGGGGGCCAGAATGAACACTGAAGCTTTCTTT.

The J gene is TRBJ1-4, the V gene TRBV6-5; D may be TRBD1 (5 bases). Germline CDR1 reads MNHEY; CDR2 reads SVGAGI. The CDR3 consists of 14 residues. The V and J ends lost 4 bases and 8 bases respectively, with 14 bases between them. As DNA, the CDR3 is TGTGCCAGCAGTTTCAGTCCGGAGGGGGAAAAACTGTTTTTT. It translates to CASSFSPEGEKLFF.

The CDR3 here is CSARVRDNEQFF. CDR3 in DNA: TGCAGTGCTAGAGTCCGGGACAATGAGCAGTTCTTC. V gene TRBV20-1 combines with J gene TRBJ2-1, with D hard to call. Germline assignment: CDR1 DFQATT and CDR2 SNEGSKA (reference sequence). The CDR3 contains 12 residues. The V gene lost 1 base and the J gene lost 5 bases, with 6 bases spanning the gap.